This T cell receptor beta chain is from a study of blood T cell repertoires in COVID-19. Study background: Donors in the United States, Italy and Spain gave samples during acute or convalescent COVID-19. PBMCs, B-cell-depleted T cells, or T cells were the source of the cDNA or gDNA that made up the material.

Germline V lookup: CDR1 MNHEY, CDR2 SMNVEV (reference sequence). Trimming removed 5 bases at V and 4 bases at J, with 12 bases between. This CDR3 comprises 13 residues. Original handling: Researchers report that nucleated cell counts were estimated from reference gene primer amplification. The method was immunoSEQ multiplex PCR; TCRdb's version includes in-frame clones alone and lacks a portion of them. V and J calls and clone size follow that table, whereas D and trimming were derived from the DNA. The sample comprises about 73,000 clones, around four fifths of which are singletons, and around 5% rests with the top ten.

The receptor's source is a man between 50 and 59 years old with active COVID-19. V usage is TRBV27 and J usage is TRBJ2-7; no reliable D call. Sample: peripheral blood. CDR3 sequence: CASSVLHRYEQYF. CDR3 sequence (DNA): TGTGCCAGCAGTGTACTCCACCGTTACGAGCAGTACTTC.